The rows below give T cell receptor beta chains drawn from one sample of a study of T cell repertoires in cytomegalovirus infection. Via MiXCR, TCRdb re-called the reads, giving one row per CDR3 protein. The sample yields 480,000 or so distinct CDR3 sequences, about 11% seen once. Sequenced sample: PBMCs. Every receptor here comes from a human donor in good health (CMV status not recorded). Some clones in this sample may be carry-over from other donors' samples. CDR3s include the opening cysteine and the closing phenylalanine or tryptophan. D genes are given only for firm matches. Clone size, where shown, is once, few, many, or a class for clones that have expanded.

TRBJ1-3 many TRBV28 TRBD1 TGTGCCAGCAGTTTAGCAGGGGGGGAAGGAAACACCATATATTTT CASSLAGGEGNTIYF
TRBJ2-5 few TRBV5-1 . TGCGCCAGCAGCTTGCTCCAGAGCCAAGAGACCCAGTACTTC CASSLLQSQETQYF
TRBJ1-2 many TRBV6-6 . TGTGCCAGCAGGGACCGCTCTAACTATGGCTACACCTTC CASRDRSNYGYTF
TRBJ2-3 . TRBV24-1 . TGTGCCACCAGTGATTGGACGGAGGGGATAACAGATACGCAGTATTTT CATSDWTEGITDTQYF
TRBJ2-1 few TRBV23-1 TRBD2 TGCGCCAGCAGTCACCGTAGCGGGAGGGCCTACAATGAGCAGTTCTTC CASSHRSGRAYNEQFF
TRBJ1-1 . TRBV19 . TGTGCCAGTAGCTCGACAGAGGAGACTGAAGCTTTCTTT CASSSTEETEAFF
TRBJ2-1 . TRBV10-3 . TGTGCCATCAGTGAGTCAGGTCTGAACAATGAGCAGTTCTTC CAISESGLNNEQFF
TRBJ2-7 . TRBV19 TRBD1 TGTGCCAGTAGTATAGAGACCGGACAGGCCATCACGGACGTGCAGTACTTC CASSIETGQAITDVQYF
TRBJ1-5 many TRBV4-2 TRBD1 TGTGCCAGCAGCCAAGATGTGGGGGGACAGCGTAATCAGCCCCAGCATTTT CASSQDVGGQRNQPQHF
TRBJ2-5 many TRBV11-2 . TGTGCCAGCAGCTTAGGTTTTGGGGAAGAGACCCAGTACTTC CASSLGFGEETQYF
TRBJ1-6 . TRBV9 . TGTGCCAGCAGCGTACTTACCCGGAATTCACCCCTCCACTTT CASSVLTRNSPLHF
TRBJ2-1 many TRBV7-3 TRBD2 TGTGCCAGCAGCCTAGCGGGACCGAACAATGAGCAGTTCTTC CASSLAGPNNEQFF
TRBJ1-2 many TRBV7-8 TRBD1 TGTGCCAGCCTTAGGTTAGGGCAGGGGGACTTTCGATTGGATGGCTACACCTTC CASLRLGQGDFRLDGYTF
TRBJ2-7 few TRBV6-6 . TGTGCCAGCAGGTCGTGGAGGGGCTCCTCCTACGAGCAGTACTTC CASRSWRGSSYEQYF
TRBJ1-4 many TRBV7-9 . TGTGCCAGCAGCTTAGTCGGGGGTAATGAAAAACTGTTTTTT CASSLVGGNEKLFF
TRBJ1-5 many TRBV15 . TGTGCCACCAGCGGAACAGGGCGCAATCAGCCCCAGCATTTT CATSGTGRNQPQHF
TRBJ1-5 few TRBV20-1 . TGCAGTGCTGCCCTAGGTGGGCAGGGTGGTGATCAGCCCCAGCATTTT CSAALGGQGGDQPQHF
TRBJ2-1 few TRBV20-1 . TGCAGTGCTGGACCTTCTTACAATGAGCAGTTCTTC CSAGPSYNEQFF
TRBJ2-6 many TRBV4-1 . TGCGCCAGCAGCCAAGATCGAAGGGGAGCTGGGGCCAACGTCCTGACTTTC CASSQDRRGAGANVLTF
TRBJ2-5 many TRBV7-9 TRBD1 TGTGCCAGCAGCTCTAACAGGGGGCGGCAAGAGACCCAGTACTTT CASSSNRGRQETQYF
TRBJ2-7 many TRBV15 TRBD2 TGTGCCACCAGCAGAGAGGTCCGGGGGGGGTACGAGCAGTACTTC CATSREVRGGYEQYF
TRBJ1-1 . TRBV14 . TGTGCCAGCAGCCAAGCAGGGCCGGGGGCTTTCTTT CASSQAGPGAFF
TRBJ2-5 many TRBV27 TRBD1 TGTGCCAGCAGTACCCGGGACAGGGGAGGCGAGACCCAGTACTTC CASSTRDRGGETQYF
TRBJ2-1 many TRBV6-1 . TGTGCCAGCAGTGTGCAGGGGGGCTCCTACAATGAGCAGTTCTTC CASSVQGGSYNEQFF
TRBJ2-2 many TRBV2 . TGTGCCAGCAGTGAAGTCGTCCATGAGCTGTTTTTT CASSEVVHELFF
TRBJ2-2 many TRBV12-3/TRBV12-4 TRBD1 TGTGCCAGCATAGACAGGGGGCGAGGCGGGGAGCTGTTTTTT CASIDRGRGGELFF
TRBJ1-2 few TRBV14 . TGTGCCAGCAGCCAAGGACGACTGGCCTATGGCTACACCTTC CASSQGRLAYGYTF
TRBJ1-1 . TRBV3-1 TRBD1 TGTGCCAGCAGAGCAAACAGGGGCCGCCAGGCTTTCTTT CASRANRGRQAFF
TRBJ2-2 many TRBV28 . TGTGCCAGCAGCAGCGGAGGGGTTGGTGGGGAGCTGTTTTTT CASSSGGVGGELFF
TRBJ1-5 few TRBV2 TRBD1 TGTGCCAGCAGTAGGGACAGGGAGCAGCCCCAGCATTTT CASSRDREQPQHF
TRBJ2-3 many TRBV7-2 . TGTGCCAGCTTCGCCCCCTCAGCCCAAGATACGCAGTATTTT CASFAPSAQDTQYF
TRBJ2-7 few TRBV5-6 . TGTGCCAGCAGCGGGCTGGGTCTCAGCGAGCAGTACTTC CASSGLGLSEQYF
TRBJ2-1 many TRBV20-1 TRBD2 TGCAGTGCTAGAGCGGAACCTAGCGGGTATGATGAGCAGTTCTTC CSARAEPSGYDEQFF
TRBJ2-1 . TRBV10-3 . TGTGCCATCAGTGCGCTGACAGACAATGAGCAGTTCTTC CAISALTDNEQFF
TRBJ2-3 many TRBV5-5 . TGTGCCAGCAGCGGCGGGACAGCAACAGATACGCAGTATTTT CASSGGTATDTQYF
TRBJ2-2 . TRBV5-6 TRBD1 TGTGCCAGCAGCTTGGCCCAGATCGACAGGGAACACCGGGAGCTGTTTTTT CASSLAQIDREHRELFF
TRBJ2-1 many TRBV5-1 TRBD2 TGCGCCAGCAGCTTGCCGGGACTAGCGGGAGTACATGAGCAGTTCTTC CASSLPGLAGVHEQFF
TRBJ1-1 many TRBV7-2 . TGTGCCAGCAGTCATCAGGGACCTGAAGCTTTCTTT CASSHQGPEAFF
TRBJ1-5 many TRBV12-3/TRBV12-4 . TGTGCCAGCAGTTTACCGGGTCAGCCCCAGCATTTT CASSLPGQPQHF
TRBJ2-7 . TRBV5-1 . TGCGCCAGCAGCTACTCCGGACGGTCCTACGAGCAGTACTTC CASSYSGRSYEQYF
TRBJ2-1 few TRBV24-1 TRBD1 TGTGCCACCAGTGACTCTACAGGGGTCCCCTACAATGAGCAGTTCTTC CATSDSTGVPYNEQFF
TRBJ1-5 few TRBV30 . TGTGCCTGGAGTCGCTCAGGGATTCCCCAGCATTTT CAWSRSGIPQHF
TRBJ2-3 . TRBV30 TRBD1 TGTGCCTGGAGTGGTGCGACAGGGTGGAGCACAGATACGCAGTATTTT CAWSGATGWSTDTQYF
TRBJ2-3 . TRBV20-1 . TGCAGTGCCGCTAGGATTGCGGGGACAGATACGCAGTATTTT CSAARIAGTDTQYF
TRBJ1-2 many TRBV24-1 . TGTGCCACCAGTGATCCCGACCCGGGGGCGAATGGCTACACCTTC CATSDPDPGANGYTF
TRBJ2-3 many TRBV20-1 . TGCAGTGCTAGGACTAGTGAGGCACCCGATACGCAGTATTTT CSARTSEAPDTQYF
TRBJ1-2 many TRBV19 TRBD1 TGTGCCAGTGGCTTACCGGGACAGTGGGTGAAAGCTAACTATGGCTACACCTTC CASGLPGQWVKANYGYTF
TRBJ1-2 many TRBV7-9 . TGTGCCAGCAGCCAACCGACAGGTGGATATGGCTACACCTTC CASSQPTGGYGYTF
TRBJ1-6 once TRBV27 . TGTGCCAGCAGACTGAGGAGCTCCTATAATTCACCCCTCCACTTT CASRLRSSYNSPLHF
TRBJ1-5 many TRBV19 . TGTGCCAGTAGTCCCCGGGGGGGCGGTCAGCCCCAGCATTTT CASSPRGGGQPQHF
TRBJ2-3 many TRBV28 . TGTGCCAGCAGTTCACTGGGGTCGACGGCTCCCACAGATACGCAGTATTTT CASSSLGSTAPTDTQYF
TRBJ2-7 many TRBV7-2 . TGTGCCAGCAGCTTCCAGGATGGGCCGGGAGAGCAGTACTTC CASSFQDGPGEQYF
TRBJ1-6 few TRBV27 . TGTGCCAGCAGTTTTGCCGGTTCCAGGACAGAGGATAATTCACCCCTCCACTTT CASSFAGSRTEDNSPLHF
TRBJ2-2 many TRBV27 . TGTGCCAGCAGTTTATTTGGGCAGGTGGACACCGGGGAGCTGTTTTTT CASSLFGQVDTGELFF
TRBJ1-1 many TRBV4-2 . TGTGCCAGCAGCCAAGATGTGCGGGTCTCGGGGCGGGCTTTCTTT CASSQDVRVSGRAFF
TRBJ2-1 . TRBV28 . TGTGCCAGCAGTGGGGGGGGGGACAACAATGAGCAGTTCTTC CASSGGGDNNEQFF
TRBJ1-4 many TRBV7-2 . TGTGCCAGCAGCTCGGACGGAGTTAATGAAAAACTGTTTTTT CASSSDGVNEKLFF